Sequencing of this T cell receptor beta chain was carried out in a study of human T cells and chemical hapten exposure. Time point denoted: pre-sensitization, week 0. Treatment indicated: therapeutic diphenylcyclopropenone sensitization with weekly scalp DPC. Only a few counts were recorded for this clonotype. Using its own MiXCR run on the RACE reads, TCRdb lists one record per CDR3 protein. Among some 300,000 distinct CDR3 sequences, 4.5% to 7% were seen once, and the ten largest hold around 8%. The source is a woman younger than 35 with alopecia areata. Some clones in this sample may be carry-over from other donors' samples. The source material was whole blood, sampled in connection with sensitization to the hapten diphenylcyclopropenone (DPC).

The CDR3 DNA sequence: TGTGCCAGCAGACCCAACTGGGCATCTGGAAACACCATATATTTT. This encodes CASRPNWASGNTIYF. The V call is TRBV7-9, the J call TRBJ1-3; D gene ambiguous. Germline values: CDR1 SEHNR, CDR2 FQNEAQ (reference sequence). The CDR3 consists of 15 residues. The ends were cut back, 6 bases at V and 1 base at J, with 13 bases in the middle.